This T cell receptor (beta chain) was recovered during a study of T-cell memory formation after mild COVID-19. Study conclusions and caveats: Whether second-wave clones peaking at day 37 were SARS-CoV-2 specific went unconfirmed. Chiefly within CM and EM were the contracting CD4+ clones; CD8+ ones were within EMRA.

Remarks on this clonotype: Its antigen remains unidentified.

Researchers used 5'RACE with constant-segment primers to make TCR alpha and TCR beta cDNA libraries that carry sample barcodes and UMIs. Each CDR3 protein is one row after TCRdb ran MiXCR on the 5' RACE reads. The sample includes 300,000 to 400,000 distinct CDR3 sequences, around 27% of them seen just once. Trimming removed 0 bases from V and 2 bases from J; junction bases left unmatched: 3. The germline gives CDR1 SGHRS, CDR2 YFSETQ. The CDR3 length is 16 residues. This chain uses TRBV5-1 with TRBJ2-3, with 10 bases identical to TRBD1. The sample was PBMCs or a T cell subset sorted from them (not recorded which). This clonotype originated in an adult woman who had mild COVID-19 (a few samples of this study predate the infection). Cell type and time point are not known. CDR3 in amino acids: CASSLVGTGVTDTQYF. CDR3 DNA sequence: TGCGCCAGCAGCTTGGTCGGGACAGGGGTCACAGATACGCAGTATTTT.